The 27 T cell receptor beta chains below were found in one sample sequenced in a study of OX40 agonist ivuxolimab in advanced cancers. Produced via immunoSEQ multiplex PCR; TCRdb's table is partial and in-frame only. The sample carries over 40,000 clones, 88% recorded once. The input for sequencing was CD4+ or CD8+ T cells sorted from blood, taken in a trial of the OX40 agonist ivuxolimab. Source of these receptors: an adult with an advanced solid tumor such as melanoma, head and neck, liver or kidney cancer.

The chain combines TRBV28 with TRBJ1-4, with D unclear. CDR1 and CDR2 from the germline V gene are MDHEN and SYDVKM. The length of the CDR3 is 12 residues. V was trimmed by 2 bases and J by 7 bases, leaving 5 bases between them. CDR3 in DNA: TGTGCCAGCAGTTTACTAGGTGAAAAACTGTTTTTT. Protein sequence: CASSLLGEKLFF.

The chain has TRBV28 and TRBJ1-5, with 9 bases matching TRBD1. The ends lost 6 bases at V and 2 bases at J; junction bases unmatched: 17. The CDR3 has 19 residues. The V gene's germline CDR1 is MDHEN and CDR2 SYDVKM. CDR3 DNA sequence: TGTGCCAGCAGGTCGCCCCGGACAGGGGACGTTCGGGGCAATCAGCCCCAGCATTTT. This gives the protein CASRSPRTGDVRGNQPQHF.

The chain employs TRBV5-3 and TRBJ2-7; D unresolved. Being an ORF, TRBV5-3 has a function that is uncertain. V was trimmed by 3 bases and J by 12 bases, leaving 16 bases between them. The CDR3 extends over 12 amino acids. The CDR3 is CARSCGRPVRYF. CDR3 nucleotide sequence: TGTGCCAGAAGCTGTGGACGTCCCGTAAGGTACTTC.

The chain recombines TRBV7-9 with TRBJ1-2; TRBD1 matches at 9 bases. CDR1 SEHNR and CDR2 FQNEAQ come from the germline V gene (reference sequence). The CDR3 contains 16 residues. Losses at the gene ends were 5 bases for V and 2 bases for J; bases not matched to a gene: 9. In DNA form, the CDR3 reads TGTGCCAGCAGCCCAAGGGGACAGGGACACAACTATGGCTACACCTTC. It is translated as CASSPRGQGHNYGYTF.

The chain uses TRBV25-1 and TRBJ2-1, with D unresolved. CDR3 size: 11 residues. Deletions cut 4 bases from V and 6 bases from J, with 4 bases between. Germline CDR1 reads MGHDK; CDR2 reads SYGVNS. CDR3 protein: CASSVGNEQFF. In nucleotides, the CDR3 is TGTGCCAGCAGTGTAGGCAATGAGCAGTTCTTC.

This chain connects TRBV27 to TRBJ1-5, with D uncertain. The CDR3 consists of 13 residues. In germline, CDR1 is MNHEY, CDR2 SMNVEV (reference sequence). The germline V and J ends were trimmed by 0 bases and 4 bases, with 4 bases remaining between them. The CDR3 bases are TGTGCCAGCAGTTTATCGAGTAATCAGCCCCAGCATTTT. Its translation is CASSLSSNQPQHF.

The chain joins TRBV5-6 to TRBJ2-1, with 8 positions matching TRBD1. The CDR3 sequence is 12 residues long. V lost 5 bases to trimming and J lost 9 bases; unmatched junction nucleotides: 4. Per the germline V gene, CDR1 is SGHDT and CDR2 is YYEEEE. The CDR3 nucleotides are TGTGCCAGCAGTCTAACAGGGGGTGAGCAGTTCTTC. As protein: CASSLTGGEQFF.

The genes are TRBV4-1 and TRBJ2-4, with D unresolved. Germline CDR1 reads MGHRA; CDR2 reads YSYEKL. V was pared by 3 bases and J by 2 bases, with 8 bases between. The CDR3 is 14 amino acids. The DNA for the CDR3 is TGCGCCAGCAGCCAGGTAGCCTCCAAAAACATTCAGTACTTC. It encodes CASSQVASKNIQYF.

This clone was detected only a few times. This chain links TRBV7-9 with TRBJ2-7, with D maybe TRBD1 (6 bases). V lost 1 base and J 4 bases, leaving 11 bases between the germline ends. Looked up from germline, CDR1 is SEHNR and CDR2 is FQNEAQ (reference sequence). CDR3 length: 14 residues. DNA for the CDR3: TGTGCCAGCAGCTTAGGGACAGATTTATACGAGCAGTACTTC. As protein: CASSLGTDLYEQYF.

This clone was seen once. J is TRBJ2-3 and V is TRBV13; 11 bases line up with TRBD2. J was trimmed by 6 bases and V by 5 bases; bases with no gene match: 7. The CDR3 length is 15 residues. Germline V lookup: CDR1 PRHDT, CDR2 FYEKMQ (reference sequence). The CDR3 DNA reads as TGTGCCAGCAGCCGGATAGCGGGAGGGCCTGATACGCAGTATTTT. Its protein is CASSRIAGGPDTQYF. Full variable domain (remainder filled in from reference TRBV13 and TRBJ2-3): AAGVIQSPRHLIKEKRETATLKCYPIPRHDTVYWYQQGPGQDPQFLISFYEKMQSDKGSIPDRFSAQQFSDYHSELNMSSLELGDSALYFCASSRIAGGPDTQYFGPGTRLTVL.

This clone was picked up one time. The rearrangement uses TRBV13 and TRBJ2-3, with TRBD2 matching 11 bases. The CDR3 runs to 20 residues. The V and J ends lost 5 bases and 0 bases, in that order; junction bases with no gene match: 16. In germline, CDR1 is PRHDT, CDR2 FYEKMQ (reference sequence). The CDR3 here is CASSLPSGLAGEASTDTQYF. DNA for the CDR3: TGTGCCAGCAGCCTCCCCTCTGGACTAGCGGGTGAAGCTAGCACAGATACGCAGTATTTT.

This clone is a singleton in its sample. CDR3 sequence: CASLAGVRNEQYF. The CDR3 DNA reads TGTGCCAGCTTAGCGGGAGTGAGGAACGAGCAGTACTTC. This sequence joins TRBV2 and TRBJ2-7; TRBD2 aligns across 9 bases. J was trimmed by 5 bases and V by 8 bases; bases with no gene match: 7. The CDR3 extends over 13 amino acids. Germline CDR1 is SNHLY and CDR2 is FYNNEI.

The V and J genes are TRBV30 and TRBJ1-1; possible D gene TRBD1, 5 bases. The CDR3 extends over 14 amino acids. Germline loops: CDR1 GTSNPN, CDR2 SVGIG (reference sequence). V was cut by 6 bases and J by 4 bases, with 18 bases left in between. The CDR3 region has the DNA TGTGCCTGCCCCCGGCAGGGAGGGTTCACTGAAGCTTTCTTT. Its protein is CACPRQGGFTEAFF.

On this clone: Other DNA sequences within the sample encode an identical CDR3. The chain combines TRBV19 with TRBJ1-2, with D possibly being TRBD1 (6 bases). From germline, CDR1 is LNHDA and CDR2 SQIVND (reference sequence). V was shortened by 3 bases and J by 4 bases, with 15 bases between the two germline ends. The CDR3 runs 15 residues. The CDR3 nucleotides are TGTGCCAGTAGTATTTTCCGCGACAGGACCTATGGCTACACCTTC. Translated: CASSIFRDRTYGYTF.

This clone was seen more than once but under ten times. V usage is TRBV4-2 and J usage is TRBJ1-1; TRBD1 matches at 9 bases. Germline V gives CDR1 LGHNA, CDR2 YNFKEQ. V shed 5 bases, J shed 3 bases, and the junction held 13 bases outside the gene matches. The CDR3 totals 17 residues. CDR3 loop: CASSRGRTGGEYTEAFF. The CDR3 region has the DNA TGTGCCAGCAGCAGGGGGAGAACAGGGGGCGAATACACTGAAGCTTTCTTT.

J is TRBJ2-1 and V is TRBV10-3; 11 bases fit TRBD2. The CDR3 sequence is 14 residues long. Trimming at V came to 6 bases and at J to 3 bases, leaving 1 base not matched to a gene. The germline CDR1 and CDR2 sequences are ENHRY and SYGVKD. CDR3 coding DNA: TGTGCCATCAGCGGGACTAGCGGCTACAATGAGCAGTTCTTC. This gives the protein CAISGTSGYNEQFF.

V usage is TRBV7-6 and J usage is TRBJ2-3; no clear D gene. V shed 1 base and J shed 2 bases, with 10 bases lying between them. The CDR3 has 15 amino acids. Germline CDR1 SGHVS, CDR2 FNYEAQ. Here the CDR3 reads CASSLVPASTDTQYF. The DNA for the CDR3 is TGTGCCAGCAGCTTAGTGCCAGCTTCCACAGATACGCAGTATTTT.

CDR3 loop: CASSASPRNEQFF. The CDR3 nucleotides read TGTGCCAGCAGTGCCTCCCCGAGGAATGAGCAGTTCTTC. The rearrangement joins TRBV6-4 to TRBJ2-1; D uncertain. The CDR3 has 13 amino acids. Per the germline V gene, CDR1 is MRHNA and CDR2 is SNTAGT. V lost 4 bases, J lost 7 bases, and 11 bases lay in between.

This clone was picked up one time. In nucleotides, the CDR3 is TGTGCCAGCAGCCGTACTAGCGGGAGGGGAGAGGCGTTCTTC. Protein sequence: CASSRTSGRGEAFF. The rearrangement joins TRBV13 to TRBJ2-1; 13 nucleotides match TRBD2. CDR3 length equals 14 residues. Germline loops: CDR1 PRHDT, CDR2 FYEKMQ (reference sequence). After removal of 5 bases from V and 15 bases from J, the junction contained 10 bases not matched to a gene.

The J gene is TRBJ2-7, the V gene TRBV9; 7 nucleotides align to TRBD1. V lost 0 bases, J lost 4 bases, and 10 bases stayed unmatched. The germline V gene has CDR1 SGDLS and CDR2 YYNGEE. The CDR3 extends over 16 amino acids. CDR3 coding DNA: TGTGCCAGCAGCGTAGGACAGGGAGATTCTACGTACGAGCAGTACTTC. Protein sequence: CASSVGQGDSTYEQYF.

The chain couples TRBV28 to TRBJ2-2, with 7 positions matching TRBD2. CDR1 MDHEN and CDR2 SYDVKM come from the germline V gene. The CDR3 consists of 16 residues. V lost 7 bases, J lost 1 base, and 9 bases stayed unmatched. The CDR3 region has the DNA TGTGCCAGCACCTTAGGGAGGGACCTGAACACCGGGGAGCTGTTTTTT. Its translation is CASTLGRDLNTGELFF.

The J gene is TRBJ2-2, the V gene TRBV10-1; 7 bases fit TRBD1. The junction had 9 bases not matched to a gene; V was cut back by 3 bases and J by 2 bases. The CDR3 spans 17 residues. Germline V CDR1 and CDR2: WNHNN, SYGVQD (reference sequence). CDR3 protein: CASSDITGAPNTGELFF. CDR3 sequence (DNA): TGCGCCAGCAGTGACATTACAGGGGCCCCCAACACCGGGGAGCTGTTTTTT.

This clone was counted a few times. J is TRBJ1-5 and V is TRBV28; D remains unclear. The CDR3 loop spans 13 amino acids. Germline CDR1 reads MDHEN; CDR2 reads SYDVKM. CDR3 in DNA: TGTGTCTCATGCGAGGGTAGGAATCAGCCCCAGCATTTT. This sequence encodes CVSCEGRNQPQHF. Filled out from reference TRBV28 and TRBJ1-5, the complete variable domain reads DVKVTQSSRYLVKRTGEKVFLECVQDMDHENMFWYRQDPGLGLRLIYFSYDVKMKEKGDIPEGYSVSREKKERFSLILESASTNQTSMYLCVSCEGRNQPQHFGDGTRLSIL.

This clone was detected once. V and J are TRBV28 and TRBJ1-1, with 7 nucleotides matching TRBD1. Trimming at V came to 6 bases and at J to 7 bases, leaving 8 bases not matched to a gene. CDR1 and CDR2 (germline): MDHEN, SYDVKM. This CDR3 contains 13 residues. CDR3 bases: TGTGCCAGCAGCCACAGGGGCTCTCTTGAAGCTTTCTTT. Its translation is CASSHRGSLEAFF.

The V and J genes are TRBV7-8 and TRBJ2-7; D not certain. V was pared by 5 bases and J by 3 bases, with 8 bases between. The CDR3 contains 12 residues. Germline V lookup: CDR1 SGHVS, CDR2 FQNEAQ. CDR3 residues: CASSRRDYEQYF. The CDR3 nucleotides are TGTGCCAGCAGCCGACGCGACTACGAGCAGTACTTC.

The chain has TRBV7-2 and TRBJ2-7; D is ambiguous. The CDR3 covers 12 residues. V lost 6 bases to trimming and J lost 1 base, with 7 bases between them. CDR1 and CDR2 (germline): SGHTA, FQGNSA. CDR3 loop: CASSLTSYEQYF. CDR3 in DNA: TGTGCCAGCAGTTTAACGTCCTACGAGCAGTACTTC.

In this sample, this clone turned up a few times. The J gene is TRBJ2-3, the V gene TRBV27; D might be TRBD1 or TRBD2, each matching 6 bases. V was clipped by 2 bases and J by 2 bases, with 23 bases between them. The CDR3 extends over 19 amino acids. From germline, CDR1 is MNHEY and CDR2 SMNVEV (reference sequence). The CDR3 region is CASSLGDIGLPAYTDTQYF. CDR3 sequence (DNA): TGTGCCAGCAGTTTAGGGGACATAGGACTACCTGCCTACACAGATACGCAGTATTTT.